This is a list of T cell receptor beta chains from one sample in a study of cytomegalovirus exposure and HLA in healthy donors. Assay used: immunoSEQ multiplex PCR; TCRdb lists only in-frame clones, some missing. Of more than 70,000 clones detected, about 96% appear once; the ten largest clones hold 1.6%. Sequenced: PBMCs. These TCRs come from a man younger than 35 in good health and CMV-seropositive. The CDR3 runs from the conserved cysteine through the conserved F or W. D genes are given only for firm matches. Size is omitted from some rows. Given values are once, few, many or a class for expanded clones.

CDR3aa	CDR3nt	abundance	d_gene	j_gene	v_gene
CASSLRDRGSGNTIYF	TGTGCCAGCAGCTTACGTGACAGGGGCTCTGGAAACACCATATATTTT	NA	TRBD1	TRBJ1-3	TRBV7-8
CASSLIPTSGSTDTQYF	TGTGCCAGCAGTCTAATCCCGACTAGCGGTTCGACAGATACGCAGTATTTT	NA	TRBD2	TRBJ2-3	TRBV27
CASSGGTGTEAFF	TGCGCCAGCAGTGGGGGCACGGGCACTGAAGCTTTCTTT	NA	NA	TRBJ1-1	TRBV5-1
CASSLGQRNEKLFF	TGTGCCAGCTCACTGGGACAGCGTAATGAAAAACTGTTTTTT	NA	TRBD1	TRBJ1-4	TRBV18
CASSPRGLATSVSYNEQFF	TGTGCCAGCTCACCAAGGGGACTAGCGACCTCTGTTTCTTACAATGAGCAGTTCTTC	NA	TRBD2	TRBJ2-1	TRBV18
CASSQCSGGFRANEKLFF	TGCGCCAGCAGTCAATGCTCGGGGGGTTTTAGAGCTAATGAAAAACTGTTTTTT	once	NA	TRBJ1-4	TRBV23-1
CASSVVDRAYGYTF	TGTGCCAGCAGCGTAGTTGACAGGGCTTATGGCTACACCTTC	NA	TRBD1	TRBJ1-2	TRBV9
CAWRKAGGNYEQYF	TGTGCCTGGAGGAAGGCAGGGGGGAATTACGAGCAGTACTTC	NA	NA	TRBJ2-7	TRBV30
CASSPVAGQSKPQHF	TGTGCCAGCAGCCCCGTGGCGGGGCAATCAAAGCCCCAGCATTTT	NA	NA	TRBJ1-5	TRBV6-6
CAWSVPGSEETQYF	TGTGCCTGGAGTGTCCCGGGGTCGGAGGAGACCCAGTACTTC	NA	NA	TRBJ2-5	TRBV30
CASSVSSVETQYF	TGTGCCAGCAGCGTATCTAGCGTAGAGACCCAGTACTTC	NA	NA	TRBJ2-5	TRBV9
CASSRDPGQGLFTF	TGTGCCAGCAGCCGTGACCCGGGACAGGGGCTTTTTACCTTC	NA	TRBD1	TRBJ1-2	TRBV7-9
CASSPTLGGEETQYF	TGCGCCAGCAGCCCGACATTGGGGGGAGAGGAGACCCAGTACTTC	once	NA	TRBJ2-5	TRBV5-1
CASGLGSGGGYYEQFF	TGTGCTAGTGGTTTGGGTTCGGGGGGCGGATACTATGAGCAGTTCTTC	NA	NA	TRBJ2-1	TRBV12-5
CAWDRGRGNEQYF	TGTGCCTGGGACAGGGGAAGAGGTAACGAGCAGTACTTC	NA	TRBD1	TRBJ2-7	TRBV30
CASSLIGLGVHEQYF	TGTGCCAGCAGCTTAATTGGGTTAGGGGTCCACGAGCAGTACTTC	NA	NA	TRBJ2-7	TRBV7-6
CAISPGQGNTEAFF	TGTGCCATCAGCCCGGGACAGGGCAACACTGAAGCTTTCTTT	NA	TRBD1	TRBJ1-1	TRBV10-3
CASSLSRGNEQYF	TGTGCTAGCAGCTTATCCAGGGGGAACGAGCAGTACTTC	NA	TRBD1	TRBJ2-7	TRBV7-7
CASGGRARNNEQFF	TGTGCCAGCGGCGGGAGGGCCAGAAACAATGAGCAGTTCTTC	NA	TRBD2	TRBJ2-1	TRBV6-6
CASSPGGVAEYNEQFF	TGTGCCAGCAGCCCAGGAGGGGTAGCGGAGTACAATGAGCAGTTCTTC	NA	NA	TRBJ2-1	TRBV7-9
CASSLVGLARAQETQYF	TGTGCCAGCAGCTTAGTAGGGCTAGCGCGAGCTCAAGAGACCCAGTACTTC	NA	NA	TRBJ2-5	TRBV7-2
CASSPPDLAGLSTDTQYF	TGTGCCAGCAGCCCCCCCGACTTGGCGGGACTCAGCACAGATACGCAGTATTTT	NA	NA	TRBJ2-3	TRBV4-2
CASSSAGAGYGYTF	TGTGCCAGCAGCTCCGCAGGGGCTGGGTATGGCTACACCTTC	NA	NA	TRBJ1-2	TRBV9
CASSLSGRALDEQFF	TGTGCCAGCAGTTTGAGCGGGAGGGCCCTCGATGAGCAGTTCTTC	NA	TRBD2	TRBJ2-1	TRBV27